This TCR beta chain was retrieved from a study of response to subunit inactivated influenza vaccine. Points from the study as a whole: Authors suggested that a seasonal influenza vaccination recruits few new T cells each time.

TCRdb ran MiXCR on the RT-PCR reads and lists one entry per CDR3 protein. The profile covers around 520,000 distinct CDR3 sequences, with roughly 10% appearing a single time and roughly 10% taken by the ten largest. The germline V gene encodes CDR1 LGHNA and CDR2 YSLEER. V was clipped by 1 base and J by 2 bases; unmatched bases: 6. This CDR3 is 17 amino acids long. A word on this clonotype: What it binds is not known.

Material: PBMCs from blood, obtained on the day of vaccination. This TCR was recovered from a man in his forties or fifties who received an inactivated influenza vaccine. V and J are TRBV4-3 and TRBJ2-2, with 8 bases fitting TRBD2. The CDR3 here is CASSQVAGGDNTGELFF. In nucleotides, the CDR3 is TGCGCCAGCAGCCAAGTCGCGGGAGGCGATAACACCGGGGAGCTGTTTTTT.